This TCR beta chain is drawn from a study of cytomegalovirus exposure and HLA in healthy donors. General study findings and limits: Across donors, sequencing depth was assumed by presence/absence analyses to be roughly uniform. According to the study, around 180 TCR beta chains were cytomegalovirus-associated.

The germline V gene encodes CDR1 MNHEY and CDR2 SMNVEV (reference sequence). The CDR3 extends over 16 amino acids. Trimming left V 4 bases short and J 4 bases short, with 16 bases between. PCR involved 60 Vbeta and 13 Jbeta primers. Libraries were prepared by immunoSEQ multiplex PCR; TCRdb keeps only in-frame clonotypes and omits some of them. This table has roughly 170,000 clones, roughly 70% appearing once. Of note for this clone: Its antigen is still unknown.

Sequencing was carried out using PBMCs. The receptor was isolated from a girl aged 10 to 17 in good health and CMV-seronegative. The chain combines TRBV27 with TRBJ2-2; weak D call: TRBD1 (5 bases). CDR3 region: CASSSAGQISTGELFF. The CDR3 DNA reads as TGTGCCAGCAGTTCCGCCGGACAAATAAGCACCGGGGAGCTGTTTTTT.